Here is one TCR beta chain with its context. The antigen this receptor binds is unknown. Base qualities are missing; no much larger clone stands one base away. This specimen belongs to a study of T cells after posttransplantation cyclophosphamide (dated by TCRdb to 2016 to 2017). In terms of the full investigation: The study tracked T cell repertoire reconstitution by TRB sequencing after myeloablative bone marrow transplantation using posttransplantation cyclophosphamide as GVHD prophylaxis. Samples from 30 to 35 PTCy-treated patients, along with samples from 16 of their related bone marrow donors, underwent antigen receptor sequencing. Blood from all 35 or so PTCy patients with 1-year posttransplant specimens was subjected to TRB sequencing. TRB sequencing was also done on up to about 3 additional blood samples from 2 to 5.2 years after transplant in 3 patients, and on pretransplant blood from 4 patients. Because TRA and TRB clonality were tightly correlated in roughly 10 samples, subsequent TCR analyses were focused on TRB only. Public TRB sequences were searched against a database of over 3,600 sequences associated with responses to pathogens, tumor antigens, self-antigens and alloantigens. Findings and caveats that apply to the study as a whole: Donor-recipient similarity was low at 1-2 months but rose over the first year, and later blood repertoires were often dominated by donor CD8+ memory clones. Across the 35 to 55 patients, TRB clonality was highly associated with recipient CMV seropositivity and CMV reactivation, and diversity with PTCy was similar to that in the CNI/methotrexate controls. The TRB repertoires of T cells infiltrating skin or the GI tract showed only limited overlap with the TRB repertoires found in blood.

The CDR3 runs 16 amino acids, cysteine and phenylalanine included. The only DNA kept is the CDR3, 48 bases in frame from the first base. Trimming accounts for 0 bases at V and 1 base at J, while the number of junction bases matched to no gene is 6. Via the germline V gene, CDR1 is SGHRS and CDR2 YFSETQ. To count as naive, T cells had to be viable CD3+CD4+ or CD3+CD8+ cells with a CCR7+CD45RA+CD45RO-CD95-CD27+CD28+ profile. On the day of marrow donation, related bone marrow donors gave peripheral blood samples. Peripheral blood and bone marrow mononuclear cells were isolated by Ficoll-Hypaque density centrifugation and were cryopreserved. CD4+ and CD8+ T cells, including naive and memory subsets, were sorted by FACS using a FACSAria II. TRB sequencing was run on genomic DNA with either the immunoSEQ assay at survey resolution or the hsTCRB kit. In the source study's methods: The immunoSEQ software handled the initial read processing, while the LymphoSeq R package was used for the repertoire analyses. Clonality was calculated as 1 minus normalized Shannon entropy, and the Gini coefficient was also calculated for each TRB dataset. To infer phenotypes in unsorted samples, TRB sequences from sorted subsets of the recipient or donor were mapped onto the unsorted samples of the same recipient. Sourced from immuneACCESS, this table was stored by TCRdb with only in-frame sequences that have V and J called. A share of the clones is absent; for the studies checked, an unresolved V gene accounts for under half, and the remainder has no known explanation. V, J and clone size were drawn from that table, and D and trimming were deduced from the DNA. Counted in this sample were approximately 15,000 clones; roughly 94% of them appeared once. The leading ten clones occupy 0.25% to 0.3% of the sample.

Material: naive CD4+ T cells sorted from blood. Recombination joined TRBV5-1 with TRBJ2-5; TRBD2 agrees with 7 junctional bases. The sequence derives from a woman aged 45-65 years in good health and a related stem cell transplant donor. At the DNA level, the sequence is TGCGCCAGCAGCTTGGCCGGGGGGACCCGCCAAGAGACCCAGTACTTC. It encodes CASSLAGGTRQETQYF.